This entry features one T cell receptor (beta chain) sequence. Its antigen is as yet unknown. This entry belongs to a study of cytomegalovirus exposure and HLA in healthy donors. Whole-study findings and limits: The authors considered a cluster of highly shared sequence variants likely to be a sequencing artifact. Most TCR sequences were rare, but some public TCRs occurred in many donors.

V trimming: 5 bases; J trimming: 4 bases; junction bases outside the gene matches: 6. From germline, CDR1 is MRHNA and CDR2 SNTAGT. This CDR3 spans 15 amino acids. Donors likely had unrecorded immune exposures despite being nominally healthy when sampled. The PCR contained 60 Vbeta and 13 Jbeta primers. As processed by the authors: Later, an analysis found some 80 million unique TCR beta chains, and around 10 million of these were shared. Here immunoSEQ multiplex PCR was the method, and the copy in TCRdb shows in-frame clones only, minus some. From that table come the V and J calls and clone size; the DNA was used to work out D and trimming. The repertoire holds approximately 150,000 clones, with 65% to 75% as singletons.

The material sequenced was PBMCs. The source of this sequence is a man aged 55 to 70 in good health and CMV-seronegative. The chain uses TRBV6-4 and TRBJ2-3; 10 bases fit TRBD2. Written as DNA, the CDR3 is TGTGCCAGCAGTCCGAGCGGGAGGGCCGCAGATACGCAGTATTTT. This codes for CASSPSGRAADTQYF.